This T cell receptor (beta chain) was captured in a study of siplizumab effects on memory and regulatory T cells. Study-wide findings and caveats: Memory cells seemed less diverse than naive T cells, which seemed major alloresponse contributors.

Only in-frame clones appear in the TCRdb table, and some are missing; sequencing was by immunoSEQ multiplex PCR. The table records roughly 97,000 clones, over 90% of them present only once. CDR1 is MGHDK and CDR2 is SYGVNS in the germline V gene. V was clipped by 0 bases and J by 1 base, with 8 bases between them. The CDR3 spans 15 residues. Turning to this clone: What it binds is not known.

The receptor's source is a human donor in good health. This rearrangement joins TRBV25-1 to TRBJ2-3; D gene uncertain. What was sequenced was Tregs sorted from blood. As DNA, the CDR3 is TGTGCCAGCAGTGAATACCAATTCGGCACAGATACGCAGTATTTT. This codes for CASSEYQFGTDTQYF.